The 28 T cell receptor beta chains listed next were all sequenced from one sample in a study of brain metastases from non-small cell lung cancer. The repertoire was sequenced with immunoSEQ multiplex PCR; TCRdb's copy has only in-frame clones and lacks some. The sample holds 680 or so clones, nearly 90% seen once. Sequenced sample: primary lung tumor tissue. The source of these receptors is a donor aged 40 or over with non-small cell lung cancer.

V gene TRBV6-5 combines with J gene TRBJ1-2; D possibly corresponds to TRBD1 (6 bases). Trimming removed 5 bases from V and 1 base from J, with 14 bases in between. This CDR3 is 15 amino acids long. CDR1 MNHEY and CDR2 SVGAGI come from the germline V gene. The CDR3 spells CASSPYRASNYGYTF. The DNA for the CDR3 is TGTGCCAGCAGTCCTTACAGGGCGAGTAACTATGGCTACACCTTC.

The rearrangement uses TRBV10-2 and TRBJ2-1, with D perhaps TRBD2 (6 bases). The CDR3 runs 14 residues. Germline V lookup: CDR1 WSHSY, CDR2 SAAADI. V was pared by 6 bases and J by 8 bases, with 17 bases between. The CDR3 protein is CASREGLSWDEQFF. CDR3 bases: TGCGCCAGCAGGGAGGGACTGTCTTGGGATGAGCAGTTCTTC.

The rearrangement joins TRBV4-1 to TRBJ2-2, with TRBD2 matching 9 bases. CDR1 MGHRA and CDR2 YSYEKL come from the germline V gene. V dropped 11 bases and J dropped 4; count of bases not matched to a gene: 14. The length of the CDR3 is 16 residues. The CDR3 nucleotides read TGCGCCGGAAGCGAGATAGCGGGGGTGAGCACCGGGGAGCTGTTTTTT. This encodes CAGSEIAGVSTGELFF.

In its sample, this clone was seen once. This chain links TRBV3-1 (or the pseudogene TRBV3-2) with TRBJ2-7, with D maybe TRBD1 (6 bases). CDR3 length: 13 residues. CDR1 and CDR2 from the germline V gene are LGHDT and YNNKEL (reference sequence). Trimming shortened V by 4 bases and J by 2 bases, and 9 bases separated the two germline ends. The CDR3 sequence: CASSPRQAYEQYF. In DNA, the CDR3 is TGTGCCAGCAGCCCCAGACAGGCCTACGAGCAGTACTTC.

The chain is built from TRBV27 and TRBJ2-7; 7 nucleotides align to TRBD1. Germline V CDR1 and CDR2: MNHEY, SMNVEV (reference sequence). The V segment lost 8 bases and the J segment 0 bases; nucleotides outside the gene matches: 4. The CDR3 extends over 13 amino acids. CDR3 DNA: TGTGCCAGCGGACAGGTAGGCTCCTACGAGCAGTACTTC. Translation gives CASGQVGSYEQYF.

The V gene is TRBV5-1, the J gene TRBJ1-1; D might be TRBD1 (5 bases). Germline CDR1 reads SGHRS; CDR2 reads YFSETQ. V was trimmed by 7 bases and J by 5 bases, leaving 15 bases between them. This CDR3 spans 13 amino acids. CDR3 in amino acids: CASSSFGGTEAFF. Here the CDR3 DNA reads TGCGCCAGCTCTTCATTTGGGGGGACTGAAGCTTTCTTT.

The chain is built from TRBV2 and TRBJ1-6; unclear D gene. Germline-derived CDR1 and CDR2 are SNHLY and FYNNEI. The CDR3 is made up of 19 amino acids. V shed 1 base and J shed 3 bases, with 19 bases lying between them. The CDR3 nucleotides read TGTGCCAGCAGTGAAGGCTACGGGGAGGGTTACTACTATAATTCACCCCTCCACTTT. Translating gives CASSEGYGEGYYYNSPLHF.

The rearrangement joins TRBV28 to TRBJ2-1; 8 bases map to TRBD2. This CDR3 contains 14 residues. Germline-derived CDR1 and CDR2 are MDHEN and SYDVKM. The V and J ends lost 8 bases and 4 bases, in that order; junction bases with no gene match: 7. The CDR3 sequence: CASGTGGDYNEQFF. The CDR3 DNA is TGTGCCAGCGGGACGGGAGGGGATTACAATGAGCAGTTCTTC.

The chain is built from TRBV10-2 and TRBJ1-4, with D unresolved. This CDR3 spans 11 amino acids. V was cut by 7 bases and J by 8 bases, with 8 bases left in between. From germline, CDR1 is WSHSY and CDR2 SAAADI. CDR3 sequence: CASNDGEKLFF. In DNA, the CDR3 is TGCGCCAGCAATGACGGCGAAAAACTGTTTTTT.

The chain recombines TRBV12-3 or TRBV12-4 with TRBJ1-2; possibly TRBD1 for D (5 bases). This CDR3 contains 13 residues. Trimming removed 6 bases from V and 2 bases from J, with 10 bases in between. CDR3 sequence: CASRLGGNYGYTF. In DNA, the CDR3 is TGTGCCAGCAGACTTGGGGGGAACTATGGCTACACCTTC.

The J gene is TRBJ2-7, the V gene TRBV29-1; D perhaps matches TRBD1 (6 bases). CDR1 is SQVTM, CDR2 ANQGSEA, per germline. There are 15 residues in the CDR3. V shed 1 base and J shed 0 bases, with 13 bases lying between them. CDR3 sequence: CSVEGGTRSSYEQYF. In DNA form, the CDR3 reads TGCAGCGTTGAAGGAGGGACAAGGAGCTCCTACGAGCAGTACTTC.

Regarding this clone: The junction differs from germline at one of its ends, possibly a read error. The chain couples TRBV29-1 to TRBJ1-2; D perhaps matches TRBD1 (6 bases). Germline V gene sequence: CDR1 SQVTM, CDR2 ANQGSEA. The CDR3 runs to 13 residues. The CDR3 DNA reads as TGCAGCGTTGGGCATGGGGGCGACTATGGCTACATCTTC. Translated: CSVGHGGDYGYIF.

J is TRBJ1-3 and V is TRBV5-1; D is unclear. Trimming pared 0 bases from V and 3 bases from J, leaving 10 bases between. Germline V gives CDR1 SGHRS, CDR2 YFSETQ. The CDR3 spans 15 residues. CDR3 loop: CASSLAEKGGNTIYF. CDR3 DNA: TGCGCCAGCAGCTTGGCCGAGAAGGGTGGAAACACCATATATTTT.

The CDR3 nucleotides are TGTGCCAGAGCGGCAAATGCACCCTTCACAAGTCGGGCCAACGTCCTGACTTTC. Its translation: CARAANAPFTSRANVLTF. V and J are TRBV3-1 (or the pseudogene TRBV3-2) and TRBJ2-6; weak D call: TRBD2 (5 bases). V was clipped by 9 bases and J by 5 bases, with 26 bases between them. Germline V gene data show CDR1 as LGHDT and CDR2 as YNNKEL (reference sequence). This CDR3 comprises 18 residues.

J is TRBJ1-2 and V is TRBV19; D unclear. Germline V gene data show CDR1 as LNHDA and CDR2 as SQIVND (reference sequence). The ends were cut back, 3 bases at V and 4 bases at J, with 6 bases in the middle. This CDR3 spans 12 amino acids. The CDR3: CASSMPVYGYTF. The CDR3 bases are TGTGCCAGTAGTATGCCGGTCTATGGCTACACCTTC. Filled out from reference TRBV19 and TRBJ1-2, the complete variable domain reads DGGITQSPKYLFRKEGQNVTLSCEQNLNHDAMYWYRQDPGQGLRLIYYSQIVNDFQKGDIAEGYSVSREKKESFPLTVTSAQKNPTAFYLCASSMPVYGYTFGSGTRLTVV.

The chain has TRBV6-5 and TRBJ2-7; D is unresolved. The V gene's germline CDR1 is MNHEY and CDR2 SVGAGI. The CDR3 sequence is 13 residues long. Trimming removed 5 bases from V and 0 bases from J, with 8 bases in between. CDR3 sequence (DNA): TGTGCCAGCAGTCGACGGAGCTCCTACGAGCAGTACTTC. Amino acids: CASSRRSSYEQYF.

The J gene is TRBJ2-6, the V gene TRBV10-2, with D perhaps assigned TRBD1 or TRBD2 (6 bases each). The germline CDR1 and CDR2 sequences are WSHSY and SAAADI. V lost 6 bases and J lost 0, with 9 bases in between. This CDR3 has 15 residues. Here the CDR3 reads CASSGGGSGANVLTF. In DNA, the CDR3 is TGCGCCAGCAGCGGAGGGGGCTCTGGGGCCAACGTCCTGACTTTC.

J is TRBJ1-3 and V is TRBV5-1; D gene unclear. Germline lookup yields CDR1 SGHRS and CDR2 YFSETQ. Trimming took 0 bases from V and 0 from J, leaving 4 bases between them. The length of the CDR3 is 14 residues. The CDR3: CASSLDSSGNTIYF. The CDR3 nucleotides read TGCGCCAGCAGCTTGGACAGCTCTGGAAACACCATATATTTT.

The rearrangement links TRBV27 to TRBJ2-1; 13 positions agree with TRBD2. V trimming: 6 bases; J trimming: 7 bases; junction bases outside the gene matches: 0. Germline lookup yields CDR1 MNHEY and CDR2 SMNVEV (reference sequence). The CDR3 has 13 residues. CDR3 loop: CASRTSGRNEQFF. DNA for the CDR3: TGTGCCAGCAGGACTAGCGGGAGGAATGAGCAGTTCTTC.

Details on this clone: The same CDR3 is also encoded by other DNA sequences in this sample. J is TRBJ2-5 and V is TRBV5-1; unclear D gene. Germline assignment: CDR1 SGHRS and CDR2 YFSETQ. CDR3 length: 13 residues. The V gene lost 4 bases and the J gene lost 3 bases, with 10 bases spanning the gap. The CDR3 protein is CASSKGGEETQYF. In DNA form, the CDR3 reads TGCGCCAGCAGCAAGGGCGGTGAAGAGACCCAGTACTTC.

J is TRBJ2-7 and V is TRBV4-1; a possible D gene is TRBD1 (6 bases). Germline V gene sequence: CDR1 MGHRA, CDR2 YSYEKL. The CDR3 is made up of 15 amino acids. V shed 0 bases and J shed 3 bases, with 12 bases lying between them. CDR3 nucleotides: TGCGCCAGCAGCCAAGAGACCAGGGGAGTCTACGAGCAGTACTTC. Translating it yields CASSQETRGVYEQYF.

The rearrangement joins TRBV4-1 to TRBJ2-7; weak D call: TRBD1 (5 bases). Germline lookup yields CDR1 MGHRA and CDR2 YSYEKL. V lost 4 bases, J lost 2 bases, and 9 bases lay in between. This CDR3 region has 13 residues. In DNA, the CDR3 is TGCGCCAGCAGCCCAGGACATCCCTACGAGCAGTACTTC. This codes for CASSPGHPYEQYF.

The rearrangement links TRBV3-1 (or the pseudogene TRBV3-2) to TRBJ1-5; no clear D. The germline V gene encodes CDR1 LGHDT and CDR2 YNNKEL (reference sequence). The CDR3 is made up of 14 amino acids. The ends were cut back, 1 base at V and 0 bases at J, with 4 bases in the middle. For the CDR3, the DNA is TGTGCCAGCAGCCAAGGACATAGCAATCAGCCCCAGCATTTT. This codes for CASSQGHSNQPQHF.

The chain joins TRBV29-1 to TRBJ1-1; D unresolved. The germline CDR1 and CDR2 sequences are SQVTM and ANQGSEA. This CDR3 is built from 10 residues. Deletions cut 5 bases from V and 5 bases from J, with 6 bases between. The CDR3 here is CSVIVTEAFF. The CDR3 coding sequence is TGCAGCGTTATTGTGACTGAAGCTTTCTTT. The full variable domain, with the rest looked up from reference TRBV29-1 and TRBJ1-1, is SAVISQKPSRDICQRGTSLTIQCQVDSQVTMMFWYRQQPGQSLTLIATANQGSEATYESGFVIDKFPISRPNLTFSTLTVSNMSPEDSSIYLCSVIVTEAFFGQGTRLTVV.

V is TRBV21-1 and J is TRBJ1-2; whether TRBD1, the table's D call, matches the DNA was not checked. TRBV21-1 is shown as a pseudogene. The CDR3 contains 19 residues. The CDR3 region is CASSKGTYPDRSQDYGYTF. For the CDR3, the DNA is TGTGCCAGCAGCAAAGGGACATACCCTGATCGGTCGCAGGACTATGGCTACACCTTC.

This chain joins TRBV11-3 and TRBJ2-5, with unresolved D. CDR1 and CDR2 from the germline V gene are SGHNT and YENEEA. The CDR3 loop spans 12 amino acids. The V gene lost 3 bases and the J gene lost 2 bases, with 4 bases spanning the gap. CDR3: CASSFRQETQYF. As DNA, the CDR3 is TGTGCCAGCAGCTTTCGACAAGAGACCCAGTACTTC.

The CDR3 DNA reads TGTGCCAGCAGCTGGACAGCTAGTTCAACCTACGAGCAGTACTTC. Its translation is CASSWTASSTYEQYF. This rearrangement joins TRBV11-3 to TRBJ2-7, with D perhaps TRBD1 (6 bases). Trimming stripped 4 bases from V and 2 bases from J, with 15 bases between. This CDR3 region has 15 residues. Germline V gene lookup returns CDR1 SGHNT and CDR2 YENEEA.

This chain uses TRBV2 with TRBJ2-5; a possible D gene is TRBD1 (7 bases). The V gene's germline CDR1 is SNHLY and CDR2 FYNNEI. The CDR3 spans 15 residues. V shed 5 bases and J shed 4 bases, with 17 bases lying between them. CDR3 region: CASSHTGEVGETQYF. CDR3 nucleotide sequence: TGTGCCAGCAGTCATACAGGGGAGGTGGGAGAGACCCAGTACTTC.